A single sample gave rise to the 12 T cell receptor beta chains below, sequenced in a study of low-dose radiotherapy and immunotherapy resistance in tumors. With TRAV- and TRBV-specific primers, first-strand cDNA was made, covering the alpha and beta chains. TCRs were put through approximately 20 PCR cycles of amplification with Phusion. A constant-region primer and the V-primer adapter served as the primer pair. TCRdb recomputed calls from the reads with MiXCR, one row per CDR3 protein. The sample consists of tens of thousands of distinct CDR3 sequences, roughly 9% of them appearing once. Time point reported: before trial treatment. Sequences were derived from PBMCs, sampled before treatment. The receptor set was obtained from a male donor with prostate cancer.

This clonotype was observed many times. The V and J genes are TRBV27 and TRBJ2-3; maybe TRBD1 (6 bases). CDR1 and CDR2 from the germline V gene are MNHEY and SMNVEV (reference sequence). The CDR3 contains 13 residues. Trimming cost V 4 bases and J 6 bases, with 11 bases left between them. The chain's CDR3 is CASSSHRADTQYF. The CDR3 nucleotides are TGTGCCAGCAGTTCCCACAGGGCGGATACGCAGTATTTT.

In this sample, this clonotype turned up many times. V is TRBV28 and J is TRBJ2-5, with unresolved D. Germline CDR1 MDHEN, CDR2 SYDVKM. V gave up 8 bases and J gave up 3 bases, with 4 bases separating them. The CDR3 extends over 10 amino acids. CDR3 sequence: CASAEETQYF. DNA of the CDR3: TGTGCCAGCGCGGAAGAGACCCAGTACTTC.

This clonotype was picked up a small number of times. The CDR3 loop reads CASSPVGSYGYTF. The CDR3 coding sequence is TGCGCCAGCAGCCCCGTCGGCAGCTATGGCTACACCTTC. This chain links TRBV5-1 with TRBJ1-2, with no clear D. V lost 4 bases to trimming and J lost 4 bases, with 11 bases between them. Germline V CDR1 and CDR2: SGHRS, YFSETQ. CDR3 length: 13 amino acids.

This clonotype was observed a handful of times. This sequence joins TRBV29-1 and TRBJ2-1; 8 bases are a match to TRBD2. The CDR3 length is 13 residues. The ends lost 6 bases at V and 3 bases at J; junction bases unmatched: 4. CDR1 and CDR2 from the germline V gene are SQVTM and ANQGSEA. The CDR3 region has the DNA TGCAGCGTGGACACTAGCGGCTACAATGAGCAGTTCTTC. Its translation is CSVDTSGYNEQFF.

This clonotype has at least ten counts. This chain uses TRBV6-2 or TRBV6-3 with TRBJ2-7; D possibly corresponds to TRBD1 (6 bases). The ends were cut back, 2 bases at V and 1 base at J, with 12 bases in the middle. CDR1 MNHEY and CDR2 SVGEGT come from the germline V gene. The CDR3 is 15 residues long. CDR3 region: CASSYAGQRSYEQYF. The CDR3 region has the DNA TGTGCCAGCAGTTACGCTGGACAGCGGTCCTACGAGCAGTACTTC.

The chain is built from TRBV19 and TRBJ1-5, with TRBD1 identical over 7 bases. In germline, CDR1 is LNHDA, CDR2 SQIVND (reference sequence). The length of the CDR3 is 15 residues. After removal of 6 bases from V and 1 base from J, the junction contained 6 bases not matched to a gene. The DNA for the CDR3 is TGTGCCAGTAGACCGGACAGGCAGAGCAATCAGCCCCAGCATTTT. Translating gives CASRPDRQSNQPQHF. Filled out from reference TRBV19 and TRBJ1-5, the complete variable domain reads DGGITQSPKYLFRKEGQNVTLSCEQNLNHDAMYWYRQDPGQGLRLIYYSQIVNDFQKGDIAEGYSVSREKKESFPLTVTSAQKNPTAFYLCASRPDRQSNQPQHFGDGTRLSIL.

With respect to this clonotype: This likely reflects a read error, since a far larger clone is one base away. This chain links TRBV6-6 with TRBJ1-1; D not certain. V shed 5 bases and J shed 4 bases, with 17 bases lying between them. CDR3 size: 15 residues. Germline CDR1 reads MNHNY; CDR2 reads SVGAGI (reference sequence). CDR3 DNA sequence: TGTGCCAGCAGTAGCCCCGCCGGGAGGAGCACTGAAGCTTTCTTT. Translating gives CASSSPAGRSTEAFF.

This clonotype was recorded many times. The genes are TRBV29-1 and TRBJ1-1; D is perhaps TRBD1 (5 bases). The CDR3 extends over 14 amino acids. Germline CDR1 SQVTM, CDR2 ANQGSEA. The ends were cut back, 2 bases at V and 5 bases at J, with 15 bases in the middle. DNA for the CDR3: TGCAGCGTTGAAAACTTCAGCGGGGGGACTGAAGCTTTCTTT. It translates to CSVENFSGGTEAFF.

Of note for this clonotype: A read error is likely here: a far larger clone is one base away. This rearrangement joins TRBV28 to TRBJ2-1; D may be TRBD1 (6 bases). The V gene lost 8 bases and the J gene lost 8 bases, with 13 bases spanning the gap. CDR3 size: 12 residues. Per the germline V gene, CDR1 is MDHEN and CDR2 is SYDVKM. Written as DNA, the CDR3 is TGTGCCAGCCGCAATCAGGGGTATGAGCAGTTCTTC. This sequence encodes CASRNQGYEQFF.

The chain links TRBV12-3 or TRBV12-4 to TRBJ1-5; no clear D. This CDR3 comprises 16 residues. The V and J ends lost 8 bases and 2 bases respectively, with 19 bases between them. The CDR3 DNA is TGTGCCAGCGGCAGAGGACCCGTACGTCGCAATCAGCCCCAGCATTTT. It codes for CASGRGPVRRNQPQHF.

In its sample, this clonotype was seen many times. The rearrangement links TRBV7-2 to TRBJ1-1; the D is unclear. Trimming shortened V by 2 bases and J by 5 bases, and 21 bases separated the two germline ends. The germline V gene encodes CDR1 SGHTA and CDR2 FQGNSA. The CDR3 loop spans 17 amino acids. This CDR3 reads CASSLIPAWARSTEAFF. CDR3 nucleotides: TGTGCCAGCAGCTTAATCCCTGCCTGGGCGCGGAGTACTGAAGCTTTCTTT.

This clonotype was observed at least ten times. The chain links TRBV19 to TRBJ2-7; D ambiguous. V dropped 4 bases and J dropped 4 bases, with 17 bases sitting between them. Per germline, CDR1 LNHDA and CDR2 SQIVND (reference sequence). The length of the CDR3 is 15 residues. The CDR3, as DNA: TGTGCCAGTAGTACGACGCTTCTCCGAAGGTACGAGCAGTACTTC. It encodes CASSTTLLRRYEQYF.